These 30 T cell receptor beta chains were all obtained from the same sample, sequenced in a study of Ad26.COV2.S vaccination and SARS-CoV-2 variants. Treatment meaning: some 19 received Ad26.COV2.S at low or high dose, single or two shots; 5 received placebo; per-sample allocation not given. Specimen acquisition occurred on day 63 following the initial vaccine or placebo injection. Sequenced by immunoSEQ multiplex PCR; TCRdb stores in-frame clones only, minus some. The sample includes about 220,000 clones, around 89% of them seen just once. Sequenced material: peripheral blood, taken in a trial of Ad26.COV2.S vaccine versus placebo. The receptors shown here come from a person aged 18-60 years who received the Ad26.COV2.S COVID-19 vaccine or a placebo.

J is TRBJ2-7 and V is TRBV7-2; TRBD1 or TRBD2 may be the D gene (6 bases each). This CDR3 comprises 14 residues. The germline V gene encodes CDR1 SGHTA and CDR2 FQGNSA. V dropped 1 base and J dropped 5 bases, with 12 bases sitting between them. CDR3 nucleotide sequence: TGTGCCAGCAGCTTAGTCACGGGGGCGGACGAGCAGTACTTC. Translating it yields CASSLVTGADEQYF.

This clone is a singleton in its sample. The chain employs TRBV9 and TRBJ2-7; D uncertain. This CDR3 region has 14 residues. Trimming removed 0 bases at V and 0 bases at J, with 7 bases between. CDR1 SGDLS and CDR2 YYNGEE come from the germline V gene. The CDR3 nucleotides read TGTGCCAGCAGCGTAGGGACCGCCTCCTACGAGCAGTACTTC. It translates to CASSVGTASYEQYF.

This chain joins TRBV3-1 (or the pseudogene TRBV3-2) and TRBJ1-6; the D is unclear. This CDR3 region has 12 residues. Trimming left V 2 bases short and J 12 bases short, with 8 bases between. Looked up from germline, CDR1 is LGHDT and CDR2 is YNNKEL (reference sequence). For the CDR3, the DNA is TGTGCCAGCAGCCAATCCCATGGACCCCTCCACTTT. This gives the protein CASSQSHGPLHF.

The J gene is TRBJ2-1, the V gene TRBV5-1, with 8 bases matching TRBD2. The V gene end was trimmed by 0 bases and the J gene end by 9 bases; junction bases not matched to a gene: 8. This CDR3 is 15 amino acids long. The germline CDR1 and CDR2 sequences are SGHRS and YFSETQ. DNA of the CDR3: TGCGCCAGCAGCTTGGGAGCGGGAGAAGTACGTGAGCAGTTCTTC. This sequence encodes CASSLGAGEVREQFF. Combining the CDR3 with reference TRBV5-1 and TRBJ2-1 gives the whole variable domain KAGVTQTPRYLIKTRGQQVTLSCSPISGHRSVSWYQQTPGQGLQFLFEYFSETQRNKGNFPGRFSGRQFSNSRSEMNVSTLELGDSALYLCASSLGAGEVREQFFGPGTRLTVL.

The V call is TRBV12-3 or TRBV12-4, the J call TRBJ1-2, with D uncertain. This CDR3 is 12 amino acids long. V lost 5 bases and J 2 bases, leaving 6 bases between the germline ends. CDR3 DNA: TGTGCCAGCAGTAAAAACAACTATGGCTACACCTTC. Translation: CASSKNNYGYTF.

This clone was recorded once. The chain is built from TRBV3-1 (or the pseudogene TRBV3-2) and TRBJ2-5; D is perhaps TRBD2 (6 bases). With 0 bases removed from V and 5 bases from J, the gap between germline ends came to 13 bases. This CDR3 contains 15 residues. The germline gives CDR1 LGHDT, CDR2 YNNKEL (reference sequence). This CDR3 reads CASSQDGPGRETQYF. DNA of the CDR3: TGTGCCAGCAGCCAAGATGGGCCGGGGAGGGAGACCCAGTACTTC.

The chain combines TRBV11-1 with TRBJ2-2; D possibly uses TRBD1 or TRBD2 (5 bases each). The CDR3 is 14 amino acids. The germline gives CDR1 SGHAT, CDR2 FQDESV (reference sequence). The V end was cut by 3 bases, the J end by 2 bases, with 7 bases between. The CDR3 nucleotides read TGTGCCAGCAGCTTTGGGACCAACACCGGGGAGCTGTTTTTT. Its protein product is CASSFGTNTGELFF.

J is TRBJ2-2 and V is TRBV5-4; 13 nucleotides match TRBD2. The CDR3 consists of 16 residues. With V trimmed by 3 bases and J by 8 bases, 7 bases remained unmatched. Per germline, CDR1 SGHNT and CDR2 YYREEE (reference sequence). The CDR3 loop is CASSSGLAGEIGELFF. CDR3 nucleotide sequence: TGTGCCAGCAGCTCCGGACTAGCGGGAGAGATAGGGGAGCTGTTTTTT. The whole variable domain, remainder taken from reference TRBV5-4 and TRBJ2-2, is ETGVTQSPTHLIKTRGQQVTLRCSSQSGHNTVSWYQQALGQGPQFIFQYYREEENGRGNFPPRFSGLQFPNYSSELNVNALELDDSALYLCASSSGLAGEIGELFFGEGSRLTVL.

The chain carries TRBV9 and TRBJ2-1; D is perhaps TRBD2 (6 bases). In germline, CDR1 is SGDLS, CDR2 YYNGEE. V shed 4 bases and J shed 5 bases, with 19 bases lying between them. The CDR3 runs 16 residues. CDR3 region: CASSSAPGPGDNEQFF. The CDR3 nucleotides read TGTGCCAGCAGCTCAGCTCCGGGACCGGGGGACAATGAGCAGTTCTTC. Full variable domain (outside the CDR3, taken from reference TRBV9 and TRBJ2-1): DSGVTQTPKHLITATGQRVTLRCSPRSGDLSVYWYQQSLDQGLQFLIQYYNGEERAKGNILERFSAQQFPDLHSELNLSSLELGDSALYFCASSSAPGPGDNEQFFGPGTRLTVL.

The chain recombines TRBV7-2 with TRBJ2-5, with 14 bases identical to TRBD2. Germline loops: CDR1 SGHTA, CDR2 FQGNSA. J lost 4 bases, V lost 2 bases, and 9 bases had no gene match. The CDR3 runs 18 residues. The chain's CDR3 is CASSLRRLAGGEAETQYF. The CDR3 DNA follows: TGTGCCAGCAGCTTACGCCGACTAGCGGGAGGGGAGGCAGAGACCCAGTACTTC.

This sequence joins TRBV5-1 and TRBJ2-5; 11 nucleotides line up with TRBD1. Germline V lookup: CDR1 SGHRS, CDR2 YFSETQ. V lost 4 bases to trimming and J lost 0 bases; unmatched junction nucleotides: 2. The CDR3 runs to 15 residues. The DNA of the CDR3 is TGCGCCAGCAGCGGGACAGGGGGGTACCAAGAGACCCAGTACTTC. Residues: CASSGTGGYQETQYF.

The chain combines TRBV28 with TRBJ1-2; 7 bases map to TRBD1. Germline V gene data show CDR1 as MDHEN and CDR2 as SYDVKM. V gave up 1 base and J gave up 6 bases; unmatched junction bases: 11. The CDR3 has 16 amino acids. CDR3 protein: CASSLSQTGRIHGYTF. In DNA, the CDR3 is TGTGCCAGCAGTTTATCGCAGACAGGGCGTATTCATGGCTACACCTTC.

The CDR3 DNA sequence: TGTGCCAGTAGTACGGGCAGGGCCGATGGAAACACCATATATTTT. This translates into CASSTGRADGNTIYF. The V call is TRBV19, the J call TRBJ1-3; D might be TRBD1 (5 bases). V lost 4 bases and J 3 bases, leaving 13 bases between the germline ends. This CDR3 contains 15 residues. Germline loops: CDR1 LNHDA, CDR2 SQIVND (reference sequence).

The chain links TRBV2 to TRBJ1-3; a possible D gene is TRBD1 (5 bases). The ends were cut back, 4 bases at V and 3 bases at J, with 7 bases in the middle. Germline-derived CDR1 and CDR2 are SNHLY and FYNNEI. The CDR3 covers 13 residues. In DNA, the CDR3 is TGTGCCAGCAGTGCAGGGTTTGGAAACACCATATATTTT. Its translation is CASSAGFGNTIYF.

The chain has TRBV5-1 and TRBJ2-7, with no clear D. Germline assignment: CDR1 SGHRS and CDR2 YFSETQ. Trimming removed 2 bases from V and 0 bases from J, with 9 bases in between. This CDR3 has 14 residues. The CDR3 DNA reads TGCGCCAGCAGCTTCCGGGTCAGCTCCTACGAGCAGTACTTC. Encoded protein: CASSFRVSSYEQYF.

The chain joins TRBV5-1 to TRBJ1-2; 9 bases are a match to TRBD1. Germline lookup yields CDR1 SGHRS and CDR2 YFSETQ. The CDR3 length is 14 residues. Trimming removed 2 bases from V and 6 bases from J; junction bases left unmatched: 5. The CDR3 DNA follows: TGCGCCAGCAGCTTTGGGACAGGGCGGGATGGCTACACCTTC. Amino acid sequence: CASSFGTGRDGYTF. Using reference TRBV5-1 and TRBJ1-2 for the parts outside the CDR3, the full variable domain is KAGVTQTPRYLIKTRGQQVTLSCSPISGHRSVSWYQQTPGQGLQFLFEYFSETQRNKGNFPGRFSGRQFSNSRSEMNVSTLELGDSALYLCASSFGTGRDGYTFGSGTRLTVV.

The V call is TRBV4-2, the J call TRBJ2-1; D gene ambiguous. Germline V gene lookup returns CDR1 LGHNA and CDR2 YNFKEQ. This CDR3 contains 14 residues. Trimming removed 1 base from V and 8 bases from J, with 12 bases in between. The CDR3 nucleotides read TGTGCCAGCAGCCAAGTTTTAGGAAAGGATGAGCAGTTCTTC. This sequence encodes CASSQVLGKDEQFF.

The genes are TRBV6-5 and TRBJ2-1; D not certain. From germline, CDR1 is MNHEY and CDR2 SVGAGI. The V end lost 0 bases, the J end lost 3 bases, and 3 bases lay between the germline ends. The CDR3 has 13 amino acids. The CDR3: CASSYSLYNEQFF. DNA for the CDR3: TGTGCCAGCAGTTACTCGCTCTACAATGAGCAGTTCTTC.

The V call is TRBV18, the J call TRBJ2-7; weak D call: TRBD1 (5 bases). The CDR3 loop spans 16 amino acids. Germline values: CDR1 KGHSH, CDR2 LQKENI. Trimming cost V 1 base and J 2 bases, with 15 bases left between them. The CDR3 protein is CASSPRTGQSPYEQYF. The CDR3 DNA reads TGTGCCAGCTCACCACGTACAGGACAATCGCCCTACGAGCAGTACTTC.

J is TRBJ1-2 and V is TRBV10-3; tentatively, D is TRBD1 (6 bases). The V end was cut by 4 bases, the J end by 3 bases, with 9 bases between. Germline CDR1 ENHRY, CDR2 SYGVKD. This CDR3 has 13 amino acids. The CDR3 here is CAISGQDHYGYTF. CDR3 coding DNA: TGTGCCATCAGTGGACAGGATCACTATGGCTACACCTTC.

The V call is TRBV5-1, the J call TRBJ2-3, with D possibly being TRBD2 (6 bases). Trimming removed 3 bases at V and 0 bases at J, with 23 bases between. CDR1 is SGHRS, CDR2 YFSETQ, per germline. This CDR3 contains 19 residues. The CDR3 sequence is CASSYLGRGNSPSTDTQYF. The CDR3, as DNA: TGCGCCAGCAGCTACCTAGGGCGGGGAAACTCACCTAGCACAGATACGCAGTATTTT.

The V call is TRBV6-5, the J call TRBJ1-5; D ambiguous. CDR1 MNHEY and CDR2 SVGAGI come from the germline V gene. CDR3 length: 13 residues. The V and J ends lost 4 bases and 7 bases respectively, with 11 bases between them. CDR3 DNA: TGTGCCAGCAGTTTCCTCCTCGGACAGCCCCAGCATTTT. It codes for CASSFLLGQPQHF.

CDR3 DNA: TGTGCCAGCAGTTTATTCCCTAGGACAGGGAGAGGCGAGCAGTACTTC. It specifies CASSLFPRTGRGEQYF. The chain has TRBV28 and TRBJ2-7; TRBD1 aligns across 8 bases. Germline CDR1 reads MDHEN; CDR2 reads SYDVKM. CDR3 length: 16 residues. The V gene end was trimmed by 1 base and the J gene end by 6 bases; junction bases not matched to a gene: 11.

This clone is a singleton in its sample. The chain has TRBV28 and TRBJ1-2, with D possibly TRBD1 on 5 matching bases. Germline assignment: CDR1 MDHEN and CDR2 SYDVKM. This CDR3 has 14 amino acids. V was shortened by 1 base and J by 4 bases, with 10 bases between the two germline ends. The CDR3 loop reads CASSLFAGGYGYTF. Written as DNA, the CDR3 is TGTGCCAGCAGTTTATTTGCGGGGGGCTATGGCTACACCTTC.

The rearrangement joins TRBV5-1 to TRBJ2-3; D remains unclear. CDR1 and CDR2 (germline): SGHRS, YFSETQ. This CDR3 has 14 residues. Trimming pared 3 bases from V and 5 bases from J, leaving 13 bases between. CDR3 sequence: CASSSLEPVDTQYF. The CDR3 nucleotides are TGCGCCAGCAGCTCGTTGGAGCCGGTAGATACGCAGTATTTT.

V is TRBV5-6 and J is TRBJ2-3, with 7 bases fitting TRBD2. Germline V gives CDR1 SGHDT, CDR2 YYEEEE. This CDR3 spans 15 amino acids. With 4 bases clipped from V and 0 bases from J, the junction kept 5 bases outside the gene matches. The CDR3 DNA sequence: TGTGCCAGCAGCCGTAGCGGGCTGAGCACAGATACGCAGTATTTT. Encoded protein: CASSRSGLSTDTQYF.

The chain couples TRBV5-1 to TRBJ2-7; either TRBD1 or TRBD2 may supply D (5 bases each). V was pared by 4 bases and J by 3 bases, with 14 bases between. Germline V CDR1 and CDR2: SGHRS, YFSETQ. The CDR3 consists of 14 residues. CDR3: CASSPGTQIYEQYF. In DNA form, the CDR3 reads TGCGCCAGCAGCCCCGGGACCCAAATCTACGAGCAGTACTTC.

The chain recombines TRBV7-2 with TRBJ1-2; 7 bases line up with TRBD1. The CDR3 sequence is 14 residues long. CDR1 is SGHTA and CDR2 is FQGNSA in the germline V gene. The V segment lost 4 bases and the J segment 8 bases; nucleotides outside the gene matches: 10. The CDR3 is CASSSSGTVGGYTF. The CDR3 DNA reads TGTGCCAGCAGCTCCAGCGGGACAGTTGGGGGCTACACCTTC.

On this clone: Other DNA sequences of this sample code for an identical CDR3. The gene calls are TRBV5-1 and TRBJ2-7; 8 bases map to TRBD2. The CDR3 has 15 residues. CDR1 SGHRS and CDR2 YFSETQ come from the germline V gene. With V trimmed by 0 bases and J by 0 bases, 2 bases remained unmatched. CDR3 sequence (DNA): TGCGCCAGCAGCTTGGCTAGCGGGTCCTCCTACGAGCAGTACTTC. It is translated as CASSLASGSSYEQYF.

The chain has TRBV6-5 and TRBJ1-1, with D perhaps matching TRBD1 (6 bases). Germline V gives CDR1 MNHEY, CDR2 SVGAGI. This CDR3 spans 14 amino acids. V lost 3 bases and J lost 5, with 13 bases in between. The CDR3 spells CASSYGGYGTEAFF. The DNA of the CDR3 is TGTGCCAGCAGTTATGGGGGCTATGGAACTGAAGCTTTCTTT.